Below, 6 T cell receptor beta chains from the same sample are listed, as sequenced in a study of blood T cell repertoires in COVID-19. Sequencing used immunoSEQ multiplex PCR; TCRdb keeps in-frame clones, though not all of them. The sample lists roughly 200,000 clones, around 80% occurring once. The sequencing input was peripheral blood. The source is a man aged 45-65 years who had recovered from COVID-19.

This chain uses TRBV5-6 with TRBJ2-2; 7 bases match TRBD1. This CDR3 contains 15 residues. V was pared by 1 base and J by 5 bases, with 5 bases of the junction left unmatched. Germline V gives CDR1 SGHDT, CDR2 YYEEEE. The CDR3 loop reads CASSLTGVGTGELFF. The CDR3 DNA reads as TGTGCCAGCAGCTTGACAGGGGTAGGGACCGGGGAGCTGTTTTTT.

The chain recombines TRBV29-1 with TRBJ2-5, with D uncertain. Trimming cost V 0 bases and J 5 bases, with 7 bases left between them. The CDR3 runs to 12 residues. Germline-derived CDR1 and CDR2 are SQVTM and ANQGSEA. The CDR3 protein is CSVEELVETQYF. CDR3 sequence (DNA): TGCAGCGTTGAAGAATTAGTTGAGACCCAGTACTTC.

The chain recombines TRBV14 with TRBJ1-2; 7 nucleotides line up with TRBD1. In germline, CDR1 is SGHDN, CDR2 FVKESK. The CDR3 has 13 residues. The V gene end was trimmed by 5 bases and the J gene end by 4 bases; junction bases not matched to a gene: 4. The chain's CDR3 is CASSVRGIYGYTF. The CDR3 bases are TGTGCCAGCAGCGTCAGGGGGATCTATGGCTACACCTTC.

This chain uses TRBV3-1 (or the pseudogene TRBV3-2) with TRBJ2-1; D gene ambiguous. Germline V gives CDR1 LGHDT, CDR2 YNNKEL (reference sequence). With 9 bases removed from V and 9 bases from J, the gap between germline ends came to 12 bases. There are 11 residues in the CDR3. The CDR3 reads CASQVRAEQFF. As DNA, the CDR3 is TGTGCCAGTCAGGTCAGAGCTGAGCAGTTCTTC.

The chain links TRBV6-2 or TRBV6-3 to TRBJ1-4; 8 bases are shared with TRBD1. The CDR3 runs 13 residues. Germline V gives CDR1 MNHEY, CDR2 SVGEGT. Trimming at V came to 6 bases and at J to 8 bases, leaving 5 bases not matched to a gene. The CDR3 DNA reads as TGTGCCAGCAGCGCGACAGGGGAAGAAAAACTGTTTTTT. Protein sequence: CASSATGEEKLFF.

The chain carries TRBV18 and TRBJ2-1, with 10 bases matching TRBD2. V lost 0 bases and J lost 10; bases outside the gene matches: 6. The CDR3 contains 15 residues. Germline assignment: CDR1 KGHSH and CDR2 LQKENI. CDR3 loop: CASSPPASGSKEQFF. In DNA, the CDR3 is TGTGCCAGCTCACCACCAGCTAGCGGGAGTAAGGAGCAGTTCTTC.